Described below is a single T cell receptor (beta chain) sequence and its context. The read terminates 3 residues before the CDR3 end, so the remaining end is supplied by the germline J gene. The data belong to a study of T cells in women clearing cervical HPV infection. Study context: For cases, blood was sampled a median approximately 150 days after lesion detection, interquartile range roughly 80 to 200 days.

Trimming took off 3 bases at V and 2 bases at J, with 13 bases between the two ends. CDR1 SGHVS and CDR2 FNYEAQ come from the germline V gene. The CDR3 sequence is 15 residues long. Here immunoSEQ multiplex PCR was the method, and the copy in TCRdb shows in-frame clones only, minus some. Its table records 25,000 to 35,000 clones. Sample: blood buffy coat. The chain couples TRBV7-6 to TRBJ2-5, with D possibly being TRBD1 (6 bases). The TCR originated in a woman aged 18 to 75 with a cervical HPV16 infection that either progressed to CIN3+ or cleared (not recorded which). This CDR3 is CASSFVRGDQETQYF. Incomplete CDR3 DNA: TGTGCCAGCAGCTTCGTCAGGGGCGATCAAGAGACC.